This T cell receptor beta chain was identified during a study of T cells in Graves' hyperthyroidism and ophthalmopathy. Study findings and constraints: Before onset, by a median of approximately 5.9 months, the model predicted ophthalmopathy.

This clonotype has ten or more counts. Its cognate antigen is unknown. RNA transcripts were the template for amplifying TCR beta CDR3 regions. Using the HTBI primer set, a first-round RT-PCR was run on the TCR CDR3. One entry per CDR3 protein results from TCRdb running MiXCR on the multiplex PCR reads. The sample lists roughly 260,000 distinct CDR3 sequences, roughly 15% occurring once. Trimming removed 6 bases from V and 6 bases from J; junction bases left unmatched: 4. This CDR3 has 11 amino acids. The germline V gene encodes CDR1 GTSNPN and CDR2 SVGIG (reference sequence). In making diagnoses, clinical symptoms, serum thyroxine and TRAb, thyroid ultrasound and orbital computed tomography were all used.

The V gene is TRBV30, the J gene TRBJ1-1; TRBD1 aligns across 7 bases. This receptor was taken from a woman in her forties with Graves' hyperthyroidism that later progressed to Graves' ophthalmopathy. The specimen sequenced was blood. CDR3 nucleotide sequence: TGTGCCTGCAGGGGGTACGCTGAAGCTTTCTTT. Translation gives CACRGYAEAFF.